This is a list of T cell receptor beta chains from one sample in a study of cytomegalovirus exposure and HLA in healthy donors. Repertoires were generated with immunoSEQ multiplex PCR, while TCRdb's copy carries only in-frame clones and drops some. The table shows about 140,000 clones, with approximately 70% occurring only once. Source material: PBMCs. All receptors come from a woman aged 40 to 50 in good health and CMV-seronegative. Each CDR3 is given with its conserved first and last residue. Fields, in order: CDR3 DNA, CDR3 protein, V gene, D gene, J gene, clone size. A D gene is named only where the DNA matches it firmly. A row's size may be missing; if present it is once, few, many or a size class.

DNA: TGTGCCAGCAGTGACTCTGCGGGGAGCGTCTACAATGAGCAGTTCTTC
CDR3: CASSDSAGSVYNEQFF
V: TRBV6-4
D: .
J: TRBJ2-1
size: .

DNA: TGTGCCAGCAGCTTAGGACAGGGGTACACTGAAGCTTTCTTT
CDR3: CASSLGQGYTEAFF
V: TRBV7-2
D: TRBD1
J: TRBJ1-1
size: few

DNA: TGTGCCAGTAGTATAAAAGGGGTACACTCATACGAGCAGTACTTC
CDR3: CASSIKGVHSYEQYF
V: TRBV19
D: .
J: TRBJ2-7
size: .

DNA: TGTGCCATCAGTGGGACATCTGAAGCTTTCTTT
CDR3: CAISGTSEAFF
V: TRBV10-3
D: .
J: TRBJ1-1
size: .

DNA: TGCGCCAGCAGCCCCCGGGACAGGGGAGAAGAAAAACTGTTTTTT
CDR3: CASSPRDRGEEKLFF
V: TRBV10-2
D: TRBD1
J: TRBJ1-4
size: few

DNA: TGTGCCAGCAGCCCAAGGATGGGGGGGGACGGCGAGCAGTACTTC
CDR3: CASSPRMGGDGEQYF
V: TRBV6-6
D: TRBD2
J: TRBJ2-7
size: once

DNA: TGTGCCAGCAGCTTAAATTCAGGTCAGCCCCAGCATTTT
CDR3: CASSLNSGQPQHF
V: TRBV11-2
D: .
J: TRBJ1-5
size: .

DNA: TGTGCCAGCAGCCGTTCCGGACAGGCCCCATATGGCTACACCTTC
CDR3: CASSRSGQAPYGYTF
V: TRBV7-9
D: TRBD1
J: TRBJ1-2
size: few

DNA: TGTGCCAGCAGCGTAGCTTCAGGGACAGGGCAAACCGGGGAGCTGTTTTTT
CDR3: CASSVASGTGQTGELFF
V: TRBV9
D: TRBD1
J: TRBJ2-2
size: .

DNA: TGTGCCAGCAGCTTAGGTACTACAGGGGGAGCTTTCTTT
CDR3: CASSLGTTGGAFF
V: TRBV7-3
D: TRBD1
J: TRBJ1-1
size: .

DNA: TGTTCCAGCAGCTTAGTTGGAGGTTCAGAGACCCAGTACTTC
CDR3: CSSSLVGGSETQYF
V: TRBV7-9
D: .
J: TRBJ2-5
size: .

DNA: TGTGCCAGCAGTGGGTTACAGGGGGCCGGGGAGCTGTTTTTT
CDR3: CASSGLQGAGELFF
V: TRBV6-1
D: TRBD1
J: TRBJ2-2
size: .

DNA: TGTGCCAGCAGCTCACTGTGGGAGCGGACTACAGATACGCAGTATTTT
CDR3: CASSSLWERTTDTQYF
V: TRBV7-9
D: .
J: TRBJ2-3
size: .

DNA: TGTGCTAGTGGTCGTACGGTGGGAGCGGGGGGGCCTTTCCATGAGCAGTTCTTC
CDR3: CASGRTVGAGGPFHEQFF
V: TRBV12-5
D: TRBD2
J: TRBJ2-1
size: .

DNA: TGTGCCAGCAGCGTAGGAACAGGATCCGTTGAGCAGTTCTTC
CDR3: CASSVGTGSVEQFF
V: TRBV9
D: .
J: TRBJ2-1
size: .

DNA: TGTGCCAGCAGCTTGGCGGGTACGGGTGGAAACACCATATATTTT
CDR3: CASSLAGTGGNTIYF
V: TRBV5-6
D: .
J: TRBJ1-3
size: few

DNA: TGTGCCAGCAGCTTAGCGTGGGAGGAGACCCAGTACTTC
CDR3: CASSLAWEETQYF
V: TRBV7-2
D: .
J: TRBJ2-5
size: .

DNA: TGCGCCAGCAGCTTCAACGGAGACAATGAGCAGTTCTTC
CDR3: CASSFNGDNEQFF
V: TRBV5-1
D: .
J: TRBJ2-1
size: .

DNA: TGCGCCAGCAGCTTCAGGGACAGGGATGACACTGAAGCTTTCTTT
CDR3: CASSFRDRDDTEAFF
V: TRBV4-1
D: TRBD1
J: TRBJ1-1
size: few

DNA: TGCGCCAGCAGCTCGGGACAGGGGGACACTGAAGCTTTCTTT
CDR3: CASSSGQGDTEAFF
V: TRBV5-1
D: TRBD1
J: TRBJ1-1
size: .

DNA: TGTGCCAGCAGTGCGACAGGCGCTGATGGCTACACCTTC
CDR3: CASSATGADGYTF
V: TRBV25-1
D: .
J: TRBJ1-2
size: .

DNA: TGTGCCAGCAGCTACTGGTGGGTGGGTAGCGGGGCTGAGGAGACCCAGTACTTC
CDR3: CASSYWWVGSGAEETQYF
V: TRBV7-2
D: TRBD2
J: TRBJ2-5
size: .

DNA: TGCGCCAGCAGCCCCAACCTGAGACAGGCCAGTTCCCCTAATCAGCCCCAGCATTTT
CDR3: CASSPNLRQASSPNQPQHF
V: TRBV4-1
D: .
J: TRBJ1-5
size: .

DNA: TGCAGTGGGTTCGGGGACACTGAAGCTTTCTTT
CDR3: CSGFGDTEAFF
V: TRBV20-1
D: .
J: TRBJ1-1
size: .

DNA: TGCGCCAGCAGCTTGGGAGGGGAGGGCACTGAAGCTTTCTTT
CDR3: CASSLGGEGTEAFF
V: TRBV5-1
D: .
J: TRBJ1-1
size: .

DNA: TGCGCCAGCAGCTTGGTGGGGGGACAGGCCTATGGCTACACCTTC
CDR3: CASSLVGGQAYGYTF
V: TRBV5-1
D: TRBD1
J: TRBJ1-2
size: .

DNA: TGTGCCAGCAGTGCCCGAGATACGCAGTATTTT
CDR3: CASSARDTQYF
V: TRBV2
D: .
J: TRBJ2-3
size: .

DNA: TGTGCCAGTAGCCCCGGGACAGGGACAGATACGCAGTATTTT
CDR3: CASSPGTGTDTQYF
V: TRBV19
D: TRBD1
J: TRBJ2-3
size: .

DNA: TGTGCCAGCAGCACAAGACAGAGAAATTCACCCCTCCACTTT
CDR3: CASSTRQRNSPLHF
V: TRBV21-1
D: .
J: TRBJ1-6
size: .

DNA: TGTGCCAGCGGACTCAGGGGGACGGCCGGGGAGCTGTTTTTT
CDR3: CASGLRGTAGELFF
V: TRBV2
D: TRBD1
J: TRBJ2-2
size: .

DNA: TGTGCCAGTAGGCTAGCGGGGGAATACAATGAGCAGTTCTTC
CDR3: CASRLAGEYNEQFF
V: TRBV19
D: TRBD2
J: TRBJ2-1
size: .

DNA: TGTGCCAGCAGCCCTAGAGCGGGGTCCTCCTACAATGAGCAGTTCTTC
CDR3: CASSPRAGSSYNEQFF
V: TRBV7-9
D: TRBD2
J: TRBJ2-1
size: .

DNA: TGTGCCAGCAGTGCAGGGTCCTACAATGAGCAGTTCTTC
CDR3: CASSAGSYNEQFF
V: TRBV25-1
D: .
J: TRBJ2-1
size: few

DNA: TGTGCCAGCAGCTTCGGACAGGGAACCTACGAGCAGTACTTC
CDR3: CASSFGQGTYEQYF
V: TRBV6-1
D: TRBD1
J: TRBJ2-7
size: .

DNA: TGCGCCAGCAGCCCGGGACAGGGCACCTACACCTTC
CDR3: CASSPGQGTYTF
V: TRBV5-1
D: TRBD1
J: TRBJ1-2
size: few

DNA: TGTGCCAGCAGCTCGTCAACAGGGGGCTGGGGTAATGAGCAGTTCTTC
CDR3: CASSSSTGGWGNEQFF
V: TRBV7-6
D: TRBD1
J: TRBJ2-1
size: .

DNA: TGTGCCAGCACTAATGGACAGGCCAATAATTCACCCCTCCACTTT
CDR3: CASTNGQANNSPLHF
V: TRBV28
D: TRBD1
J: TRBJ1-6
size: .

DNA: TGTGCCAGCAGCGTACTACAGGGGCGTCGGAGGGAGCTGTTTTTT
CDR3: CASSVLQGRRRELFF
V: TRBV11-2
D: TRBD1
J: TRBJ2-2
size: .

DNA: TGTGCCAGTAGTATAGCCACTAGCGGTTACAATGAGCAGTTCTTC
CDR3: CASSIATSGYNEQFF
V: TRBV19
D: TRBD2
J: TRBJ2-1
size: .

DNA: TGTGCCAGCAGCCAGGGGAGGTCCGAAGGTGAAAAACTGTTTTTT
CDR3: CASSQGRSEGEKLFF
V: TRBV4-2
D: .
J: TRBJ1-4
size: .

DNA: TGTGCCAGCAGACACAGGGGGCTGGATTCACCCCTCCACTTT
CDR3: CASRHRGLDSPLHF
V: TRBV2
D: TRBD1
J: TRBJ1-6
size: .

DNA: TGTGCCAGCAGCACTTTCAGGGGGCCCTCTGGCTCTGGGGCCAACGTCCTGACTTTC
CDR3: CASSTFRGPSGSGANVLTF
V: TRBV7-6
D: TRBD1
J: TRBJ2-6
size: .

DNA: TGCAGTGCCGCACTCGGGGGTGGCTACACCTTC
CDR3: CSAALGGGYTF
V: TRBV20-1
D: .
J: TRBJ1-2
size: .

DNA: TGTGCCAGCTCGTCCGGGACAGGGGGCTCTGGGGCCAACGTCCTGACTTTC
CDR3: CASSSGTGGSGANVLTF
V: TRBV18
D: TRBD1
J: TRBJ2-6
size: .

DNA: TGTGCCGCCCGGACTAGCAGTGGAGGGATTGAGCAGTTCTTC
CDR3: CAARTSSGGIEQFF
V: TRBV10-3
D: TRBD2
J: TRBJ2-1
size: once

DNA: TGTGCCAGCAGTTACTCCTTACCCGGGGAGGACGATGAGCAGTTCTTC
CDR3: CASSYSLPGEDDEQFF
V: TRBV6-5
D: .
J: TRBJ2-1
size: .

DNA: TGTGCCAGCAGCGCAGACACCCCTGGGGCCAACGTCCTGACTTTC
CDR3: CASSADTPGANVLTF
V: TRBV7-9
D: .
J: TRBJ2-6
size: .

DNA: TGTGCCAGTAGTATAAGGGAGTGGTATTTT
CDR3: CASSIREWYF
V: TRBV19
D: .
J: TRBJ2-3
size: once

DNA: TGTGCCAGCAGCCCACGAAGCCGGGACAGGGGACCGAACACTGAAGCTTTCTTT
CDR3: CASSPRSRDRGPNTEAFF
V: TRBV9
D: TRBD1
J: TRBJ1-1
size: .

DNA: TGTGCCACCAGCAGAGATCACACAGAGAATCCCATGAACACTGAAGCTTTCTTT
CDR3: CATSRDHTENPMNTEAFF
V: TRBV15
D: .
J: TRBJ1-1
size: .

DNA: TGTGCCTCCAGGGGGACTAGCGGGGGGATGGAGACCCAGTACTTC
CDR3: CASRGTSGGMETQYF
V: TRBV2
D: TRBD2
J: TRBJ2-5
size: .

DNA: TGTGCCAGTAGTATCGCCGGACTAGACGTGACCCAGTACTTC
CDR3: CASSIAGLDVTQYF
V: TRBV19
D: TRBD2
J: TRBJ2-5
size: once

DNA: TGTGCCAGCAGTTACTCCTTCTCTCAGCCCCAGCATTTT
CDR3: CASSYSFSQPQHF
V: TRBV6-5
D: .
J: TRBJ1-5
size: .

DNA: TGTGCCAGCAGTCAAGGGGACAGATACACCGGGGAGCTGTTTTTT
CDR3: CASSQGDRYTGELFF
V: TRBV6-5
D: TRBD1
J: TRBJ2-2
size: .

DNA: TGCAGTCCCGGACAGGGGTATGGCTACACCTTC
CDR3: CSPGQGYGYTF
V: TRBV20-1
D: TRBD1
J: TRBJ1-2
size: .

DNA: TGTGCCAGCAGTTATGCGGGGGAAGTCTACGAGCAGTACTTC
CDR3: CASSYAGEVYEQYF
V: TRBV6-5
D: TRBD2
J: TRBJ2-7
size: .